This T cell receptor beta chain was found in a study of T cells after yellow fever vaccination. General study points: It was a small share of clonotypes that appeared in both CD4 and CD8 compartments. The study noted that FACS-sorted repertoires could contain abundant clonotypes contaminating from the bulk population.

CDR1 MGHRA and CDR2 YSYEKL come from the germline V gene. This CDR3 contains 16 residues. J lost 3 bases, V lost 0 bases, and 7 bases had no gene match. Points on this clonotype: The antigen is unknown.

A process of 5'RACE template switching, which added a universal primer site and UMIs, was used to make TCR cDNA. TCRdb recomputed calls from the 5' RACE reads with MiXCR, one row per CDR3 protein. The data contain more than 300,000 distinct CDR3 sequences, roughly 7% of them singletons. The V call is TRBV4-1, the J call TRBJ2-7; TRBD2 matches at 8 bases. Material: PBMCs, obtained about 49 days after the first yellow fever vaccination. The TCR sequence derives from a man younger than 30 who received the YFV17D yellow fever vaccine. CDR3 coding DNA: TGCGCCAGCAGCCAAGAAGCCTCGGGGGGGAACTACGAGCAGTACTTC. Its translation: CASSQEASGGNYEQYF.